A single T cell receptor beta chain is shown here with its context. CDR1 and CDR2 (germline): SEHNR, FQNEAQ (reference sequence). The V and J ends lost 4 bases and 8 bases respectively, with 20 bases between them. The CDR3 is 15 residues long. This sample was taken from a study of lymphopenia after photon versus proton radiotherapy. The table came from immunoSEQ multiplex PCR; TCRdb's copy has only in-frame clones and leaves some out. Of about 70,000 clones in the sample, 85% to 95% were seen once. Specimen: peripheral blood, collected from a patient treated with photon-based radiotherapy. This clonotype originated in a woman aged 40 to 55 with cholangiocarcinoma. The chain has TRBV7-9 and TRBJ1-2; possible D gene TRBD1, 5 bases. The CDR3, as DNA: TGTGCCAGCAGCTCTGGGGACTCTACCTTGGACGGCTACACCTTC. Translated: CASSSGDSTLDGYTF.